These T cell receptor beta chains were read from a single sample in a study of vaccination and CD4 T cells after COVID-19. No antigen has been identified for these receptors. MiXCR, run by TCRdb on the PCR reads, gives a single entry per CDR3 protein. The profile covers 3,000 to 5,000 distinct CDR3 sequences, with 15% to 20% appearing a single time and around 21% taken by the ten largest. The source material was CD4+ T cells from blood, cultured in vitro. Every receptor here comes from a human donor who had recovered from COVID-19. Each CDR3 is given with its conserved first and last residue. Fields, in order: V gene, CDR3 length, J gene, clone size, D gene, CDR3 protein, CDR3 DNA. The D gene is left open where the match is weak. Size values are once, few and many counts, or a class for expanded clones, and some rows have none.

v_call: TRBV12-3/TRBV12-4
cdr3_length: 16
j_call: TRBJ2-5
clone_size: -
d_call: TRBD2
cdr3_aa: CASSFGLAGTQETQYF
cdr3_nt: TGTGCCAGCAGTTTCGGTCTAGCGGGGACCCAAGAGACCCAGTACTTC

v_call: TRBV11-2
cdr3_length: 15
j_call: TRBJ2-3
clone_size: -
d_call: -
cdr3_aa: CASSLRPSNRDTQYF
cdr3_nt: TGTGCCAGCAGCTTAAGGCCTAGCAACAGAGATACGCAGTATTTT

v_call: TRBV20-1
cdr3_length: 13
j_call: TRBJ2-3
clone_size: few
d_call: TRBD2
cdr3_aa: CSASGTSGDTQYF
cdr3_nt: TGCAGTGCTTCCGGGACTAGCGGAGATACGCAGTATTTT

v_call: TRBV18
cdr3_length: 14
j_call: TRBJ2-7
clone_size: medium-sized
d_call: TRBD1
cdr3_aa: CASSTGTGSYEQYF
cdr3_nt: TGTGCCAGCTCAACCGGGACAGGCTCCTACGAGCAGTACTTC

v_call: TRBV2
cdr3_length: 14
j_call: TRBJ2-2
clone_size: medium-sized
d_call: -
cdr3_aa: CATCSGQQCRELFF
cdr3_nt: TGTGCCACCTGTAGTGGACAGCAGTGTAGGGAGCTGTTTTTT

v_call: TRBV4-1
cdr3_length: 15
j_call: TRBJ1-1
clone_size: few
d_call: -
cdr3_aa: CASSQSQYLGAEAFF
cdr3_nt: TGCGCCAGCAGCCAATCCCAGTACTTGGGGGCTGAAGCTTTCTTT

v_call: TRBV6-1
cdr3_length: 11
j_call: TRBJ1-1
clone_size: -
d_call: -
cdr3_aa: CASRRNTEAFF
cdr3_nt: TGTGCCAGCAGGAGGAACACTGAAGCTTTCTTT

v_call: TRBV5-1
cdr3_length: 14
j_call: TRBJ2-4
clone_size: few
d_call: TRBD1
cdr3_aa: CASQGGTGGGIQYF
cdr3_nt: TGCGCCTCGCAGGGCGGGACAGGGGGCGGCATTCAGTACTTC

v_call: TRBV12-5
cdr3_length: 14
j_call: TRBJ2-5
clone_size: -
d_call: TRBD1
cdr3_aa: CTSGPPSGGETQYF
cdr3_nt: TGTACTAGTGGTCCTCCATCAGGGGGAGAGACCCAGTACTTC

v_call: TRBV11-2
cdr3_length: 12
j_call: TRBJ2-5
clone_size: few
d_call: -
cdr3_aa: CASSFHKETQYF
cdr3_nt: TGTGCCAGCAGCTTTCACAAAGAGACCCAGTACTTC

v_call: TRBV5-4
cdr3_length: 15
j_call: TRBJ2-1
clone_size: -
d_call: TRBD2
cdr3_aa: CASSHTSGAGNEQFF
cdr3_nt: TGTGCCAGCAGCCATACTAGCGGGGCGGGGAATGAGCAGTTCTTC

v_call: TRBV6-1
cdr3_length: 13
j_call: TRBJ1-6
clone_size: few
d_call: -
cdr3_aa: CASRRSYNSPLHF
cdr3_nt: TGTGCCAGCAGGAGGAGTTATAATTCACCCCTCCACTTT

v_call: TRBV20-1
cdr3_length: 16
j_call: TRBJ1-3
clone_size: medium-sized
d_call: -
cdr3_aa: CSATLGRRDSGNTIYF
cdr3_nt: TGCAGTGCTACCCTTGGACGACGGGACTCTGGAAACACCATATATTTT

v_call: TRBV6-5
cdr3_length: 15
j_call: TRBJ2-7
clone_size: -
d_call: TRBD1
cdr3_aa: CASSYSRTGVGEQYF
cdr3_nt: TGTGCCAGCAGTTACTCGCGGACAGGGGTCGGCGAGCAGTACTTC

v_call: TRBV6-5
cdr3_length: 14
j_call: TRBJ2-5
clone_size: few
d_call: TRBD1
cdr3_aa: CASSYRGPQETQYF
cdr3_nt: TGTGCCAGCAGTTACAGGGGGCCTCAAGAGACCCAGTACTTC

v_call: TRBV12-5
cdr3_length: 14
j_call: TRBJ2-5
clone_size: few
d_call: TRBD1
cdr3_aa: CASGPPSGGETQYF
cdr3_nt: TGTGCTAGTGGTCCTCCATCAGGGGGAGAGACCCAGTACTTC

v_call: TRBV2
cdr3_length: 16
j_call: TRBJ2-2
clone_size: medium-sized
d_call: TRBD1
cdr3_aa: CASSIQGVKNTGELFF
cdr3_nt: TGTGCCAGCAGCATACAGGGGGTCAAGAACACCGGGGAGCTGTTTTTT

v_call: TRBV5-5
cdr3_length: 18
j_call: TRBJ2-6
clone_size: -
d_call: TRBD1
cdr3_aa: CASSLAPTGAGGANVLTF
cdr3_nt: TGTGCCAGCAGCTTGGCGCCGACAGGGGCGGGGGGGGCCAACGTCCTGACTTTC

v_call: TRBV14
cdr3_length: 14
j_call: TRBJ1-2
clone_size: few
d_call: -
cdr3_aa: CASSQAPMGYGYTF
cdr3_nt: TGTGCCAGCAGCCAAGCGCCGATGGGGTATGGCTACACCTTC

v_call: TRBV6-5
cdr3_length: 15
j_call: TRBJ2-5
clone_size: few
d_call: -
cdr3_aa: CASSYTGQHGETQYF
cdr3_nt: TGTGCCAGCAGTTACACGGGGCAACATGGGGAGACCCAGTACTTC

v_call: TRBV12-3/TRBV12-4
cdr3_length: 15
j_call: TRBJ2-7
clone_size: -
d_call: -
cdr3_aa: CASSRGEGDPYEQYF
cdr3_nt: TGTGCCAGCAGTCGGGGGGAGGGGGATCCCTACGAGCAGTACTTC

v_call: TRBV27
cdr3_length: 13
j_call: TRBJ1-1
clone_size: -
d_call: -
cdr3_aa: CAGRRNVNTEAFF
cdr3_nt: TGTGCCGGCAGAAGGAACGTAAACACTGAAGCTTTCTTT

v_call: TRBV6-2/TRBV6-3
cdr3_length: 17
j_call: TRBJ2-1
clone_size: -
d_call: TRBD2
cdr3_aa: CASSQVAGGSSYNEQFF
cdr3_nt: TGTGCCAGCAGTCAAGTTGCGGGGGGGAGCTCCTACAATGAGCAGTTCTTC

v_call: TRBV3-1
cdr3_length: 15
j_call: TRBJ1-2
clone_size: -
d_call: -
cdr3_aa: CASSPGGAYNYGYTF
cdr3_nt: TGTGCCAGCTCCCCGGGCGGGGCCTATAACTATGGCTACACCTTC

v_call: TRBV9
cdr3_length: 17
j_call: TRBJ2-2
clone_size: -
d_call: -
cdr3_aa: CASSANPERSNTGELFF
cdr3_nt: TGTGCCAGCAGCGCCAACCCGGAACGGTCAAACACCGGGGAGCTGTTTTTT

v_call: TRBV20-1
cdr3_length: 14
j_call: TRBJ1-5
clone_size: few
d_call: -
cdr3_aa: CSARVNRGDQPQHF
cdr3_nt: TGCAGTGCTAGAGTTAATCGGGGAGATCAGCCCCAGCATTTT

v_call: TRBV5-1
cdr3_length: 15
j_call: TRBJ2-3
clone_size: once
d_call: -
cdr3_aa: CASSPVGPNTDTQYF
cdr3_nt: TGCGCCAGCAGCCCGGTTGGGCCTAACACAGATACGCAGTATTTT

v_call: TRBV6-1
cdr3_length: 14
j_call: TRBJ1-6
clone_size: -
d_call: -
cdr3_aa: CASGRDGNNSPLHF
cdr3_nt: TGTGCCAGCGGCCGGGACGGAAATAATTCACCCCTCCACTTT

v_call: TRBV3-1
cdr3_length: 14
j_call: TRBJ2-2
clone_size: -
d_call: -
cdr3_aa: CASSRFRSTGELFF
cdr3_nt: TGTGCCAGCAGCCGATTTAGATCAACCGGGGAGCTGTTTTTT

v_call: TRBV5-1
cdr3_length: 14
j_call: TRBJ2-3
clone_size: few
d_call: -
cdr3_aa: CASRTGISTDTQYF
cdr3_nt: TGCGCCAGCAGGACGGGCATAAGCACAGATACGCAGTATTTT

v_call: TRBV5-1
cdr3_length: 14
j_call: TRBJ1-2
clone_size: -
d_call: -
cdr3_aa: CASSLDTLSYGYTF
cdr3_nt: TGCGCCAGCAGCTTGGATACCCTCAGCTATGGCTACACCTTC

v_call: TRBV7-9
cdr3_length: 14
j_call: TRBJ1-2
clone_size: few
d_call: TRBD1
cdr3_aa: CASSPGTGRDGYTF
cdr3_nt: TGTGCCAGCAGCCCCGGGACAGGGAGAGATGGCTACACCTTC

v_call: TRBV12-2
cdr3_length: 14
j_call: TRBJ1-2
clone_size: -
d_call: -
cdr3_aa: CASRPRQGWGGYTF
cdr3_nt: TGTGCAAGTCGCCCGCGACAGGGGTGGGGCGGCTACACCTTC

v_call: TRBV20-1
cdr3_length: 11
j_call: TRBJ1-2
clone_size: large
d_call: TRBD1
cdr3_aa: CSAGTAYGYTF
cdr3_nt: TGCAGTGCCGGGACAGCCTATGGCTACACCTTC

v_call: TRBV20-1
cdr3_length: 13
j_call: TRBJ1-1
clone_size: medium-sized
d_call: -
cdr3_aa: CSAADVLNTEAFF
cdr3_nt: TGCAGTGCCGCCGACGTCTTGAACACTGAAGCTTTCTTT

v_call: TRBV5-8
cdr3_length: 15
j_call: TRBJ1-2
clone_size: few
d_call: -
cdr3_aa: CASTLRPGGLYGYTF
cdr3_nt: TGTGCCAGCACCCTCCGCCCCGGGGGGCTCTATGGCTACACCTTC

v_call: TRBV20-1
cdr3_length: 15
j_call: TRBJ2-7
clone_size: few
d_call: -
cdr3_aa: CSAYSQGKISYEQYF
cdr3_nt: TGCAGTGCCTACAGCCAGGGCAAGATATCCTACGAGCAGTACTTC

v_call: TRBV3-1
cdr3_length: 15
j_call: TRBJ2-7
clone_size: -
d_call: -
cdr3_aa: CASSQVVQGSYEQYF
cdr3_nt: TGTGCCAGCAGCCAAGTGGTACAGGGCAGCTACGAGCAGTACTTC

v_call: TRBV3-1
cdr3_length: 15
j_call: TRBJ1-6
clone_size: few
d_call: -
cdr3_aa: CASSQDGGWGSPLHF
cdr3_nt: TGTGCCAGCAGCCAAGATGGAGGGTGGGGTTCACCCCTCCACTTT

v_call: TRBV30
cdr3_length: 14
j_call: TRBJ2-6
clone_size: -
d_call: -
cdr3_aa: CACHLYSGANVLTF
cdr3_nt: TGTGCCTGCCATTTGTACTCTGGGGCCAACGTCCTGACTTTC

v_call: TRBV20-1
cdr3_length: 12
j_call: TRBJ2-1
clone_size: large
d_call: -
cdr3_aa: CSANGPNNEQFF
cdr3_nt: TGCAGTGCTAATGGGCCAAACAATGAGCAGTTCTTC

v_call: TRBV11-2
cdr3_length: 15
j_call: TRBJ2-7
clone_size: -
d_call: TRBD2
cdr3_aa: CASSLETSGSYEQYF
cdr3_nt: TGTGCCAGCAGCTTAGAAACTAGCGGCTCCTACGAGCAGTACTTC

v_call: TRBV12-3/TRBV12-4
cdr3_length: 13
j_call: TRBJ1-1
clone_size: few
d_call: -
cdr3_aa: CASSTRKYTEAFF
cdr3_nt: TGTGCCAGCAGCACCAGGAAATACACTGAAGCTTTCTTT

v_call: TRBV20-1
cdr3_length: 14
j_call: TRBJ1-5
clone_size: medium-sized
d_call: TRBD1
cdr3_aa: CSASWGQANQPQHF
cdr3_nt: TGCAGTGCTAGTTGGGGACAGGCCAATCAGCCCCAGCATTTT

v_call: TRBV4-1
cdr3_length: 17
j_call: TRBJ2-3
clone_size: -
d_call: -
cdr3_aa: CASSQDYGEHRTDTQYF
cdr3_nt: TGCGCCAGCAGCCAAGATTACGGGGAGCACCGCACAGATACGCAGTATTTT

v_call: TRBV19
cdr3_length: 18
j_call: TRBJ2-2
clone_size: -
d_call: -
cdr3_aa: CASSIDRVGAWNSGELFF
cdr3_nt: TGTGCCAGTAGTATAGATCGAGTAGGGGCTTGGAATTCAGGGGAGCTGTTTTTT

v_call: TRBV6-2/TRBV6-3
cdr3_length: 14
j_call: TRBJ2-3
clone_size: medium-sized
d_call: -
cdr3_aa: CASGRGSRTDTQYF
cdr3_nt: TGTGCCAGCGGCCGGGGATCACGCACAGATACGCAGTATTTT

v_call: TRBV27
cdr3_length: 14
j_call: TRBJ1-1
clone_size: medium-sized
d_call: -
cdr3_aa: CASSFGGTNTEAFF
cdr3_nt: TGTGCCAGCAGTTTCGGGGGGACGAACACTGAAGCTTTCTTT